These T cell receptor beta chains were read from a single sample in a study of T cell changes during pregnancy in multiple sclerosis. Libraries were prepared by immunoSEQ multiplex PCR; TCRdb keeps only in-frame clonotypes and omits some of them. The sample has more than 15,000 clones, roughly 84% seen once. Sequencing used CD8+ T cells from peripheral blood mononuclear cells, obtained in the third trimester of pregnancy. The receptors were sampled from a female donor in good health, enrolled as a control in a pregnancy study. The CDR3 runs from the conserved cysteine through the conserved F or W. The listing skips clone size in some rows; elsewhere it reads once, few, many or a size class.

abundance: few
v_gene: TRBV2
j_gene: TRBJ1-2
CDR3aa: CASGGRTYYGYTF

abundance: -
v_gene: TRBV30
j_gene: TRBJ1-5
CDR3aa: CAWSDHTISNQPQHF

abundance: -
v_gene: TRBV4-1
j_gene: TRBJ2-1
CDR3aa: CASSQGGTGDYNEQFF

abundance: -
v_gene: TRBV15
j_gene: TRBJ2-1
CDR3aa: CATSRASGGYNEQFF

abundance: once
v_gene: TRBV4-3
j_gene: TRBJ1-6
CDR3aa: CASSQDGAGSGSPLHF

abundance: -
v_gene: TRBV25-1
j_gene: TRBJ2-5
CDR3aa: CASDSGTGVETQYF

abundance: medium-sized
v_gene: TRBV15
j_gene: TRBJ1-6
CDR3aa: CATSRVRVDSPLHF

abundance: once
v_gene: TRBV7-9
j_gene: TRBJ2-3
CDR3aa: CASSNPLVGADTQYF

abundance: -
v_gene: TRBV27
j_gene: TRBJ2-7
CDR3aa: CASSGGTSGRSVQYF

abundance: -
v_gene: TRBV11-3
j_gene: TRBJ2-1
CDR3aa: CASSLDDSLYNEQFF

abundance: few
v_gene: TRBV4-3
j_gene: TRBJ1-2
CDR3aa: CASSQDWAGTEPYGYTF

abundance: once
v_gene: TRBV7-6
j_gene: TRBJ2-6
CDR3aa: CASSLAQGGSGANVLTF

abundance: -
v_gene: TRBV19
j_gene: TRBJ1-2
CDR3aa: CASSIFGQDFTNYGYTF

abundance: -
v_gene: TRBV6-6
j_gene: TRBJ2-7
CDR3aa: CASSYGTVYEQYF

abundance: few
v_gene: TRBV6-5
j_gene: TRBJ1-2
CDR3aa: CASSTPGQGYGYTF

abundance: -
v_gene: TRBV19
j_gene: TRBJ1-1
CDR3aa: CASSPLDRARSEAFF

abundance: once
v_gene: TRBV6-5
j_gene: TRBJ1-2
CDR3aa: CASSPDGQNYGYTF

abundance: once
v_gene: TRBV19
j_gene: TRBJ2-7
CDR3aa: CASSMFQSYEQYF

abundance: -
v_gene: TRBV27
j_gene: TRBJ1-3
CDR3aa: CASSPRSGNTIYF

abundance: -
v_gene: TRBV14
j_gene: TRBJ2-2
CDR3aa: CASSQRQGITGELFF

abundance: -
v_gene: TRBV5-8
j_gene: TRBJ1-4
CDR3aa: CASSLRGLDEKLFF

abundance: -
v_gene: TRBV30
j_gene: TRBJ2-1
CDR3aa: CAWGLAGEQFF